The clone carrying this T cell receptor beta chain came up a few times. Its cognate antigen is unknown. Combining a sample-barcoded 5' primer with a J-beta primer mix, a second PCR ran for 7 to 11 cycles. Each cDNA molecule carried a tag from a template-switch adaptor that contained 12 random nucleotides. TCRdb independently ran MiXCR on the 5' RACE reads; one entry per CDR3 protein. Of some 670,000 distinct CDR3 sequences listed, approximately 52% were seen once; the top ten hold 13%. This sample was taken from a study of blood T cells in healthy people across ages. Study-wide context: Template switching captured about one barcoded beta molecule per two T cells.

Study-wide results and caveats: Those diversity estimates obtained from one million T cells were thought to be underestimates. When set beside aged donors, long-lived donors presented more naive CD4+ cells and higher diversity.

The CDR3 is 11 residues long. Germline V gene sequence: CDR1 SQVTM, CDR2 ANQGSEA. V was trimmed by 4 bases and J by 5 bases, leaving 8 bases between them. Specimen: blood. This chain joins TRBV29-1 and TRBJ2-5, with TRBD1 as a possible D gene (5 bases). The TCR originated in a woman over 75 in good health. DNA for the CDR3: TGCAGCGTTGCAGGGTTGGAGACCCAGTACTTC. It is translated as CSVAGLETQYF.